This T cell receptor beta chain was identified in a study of T cell changes during pregnancy in multiple sclerosis. After removal of 3 bases from V and 9 bases from J, the junction contained 3 bases not matched to a gene. Germline loops: CDR1 DFQATT, CDR2 SNEGSKA (reference sequence). The CDR3 runs 11 residues. This table comes from immunoSEQ multiplex PCR, and its TCRdb copy is limited to in-frame clones, with some not included. The sample holds more than 55,000 clones; around 93% are singletons and the top ten take approximately 0.85%. Here the sequenced sample was peripheral blood, taken in the first trimester of pregnancy. The V gene is TRBV20-1, the J gene TRBJ1-2; 8 bases are a match to TRBD1. This TCR was recovered from a female donor with multiple sclerosis, enrolled in a pregnancy study. The CDR3 bases are TGCAGTGCTAGTTGGACAGGGCGCTACACCTTC. It specifies CSASWTGRYTF.